This TCR beta chain originates from a study of tumor-infiltrating lymphocytes in glioblastoma multiforme. Multiple V-beta primers and a C-beta primer amplified TCRB from RNA. One entry per CDR3 protein, called by TCRdb with MiXCR from the multiplex PCR reads. The sample has 25,000 to 40,000 distinct CDR3 sequences, 50% to 75% seen once. Trimming took off 2 bases at V and 10 bases at J, with 21 bases between the two ends. The CDR3 covers 15 residues. The germline V gene encodes CDR1 DFQATT and CDR2 SNEGSKA (reference sequence). This TCR came from a male donor with glioblastoma. Input material: brain tumor tissue. The V gene is TRBV20-1, the J gene TRBJ2-1; D perhaps matches TRBD2 (6 bases). The CDR3 region is CSARLASVVGEEQFF. In DNA, the CDR3 is TGCAGTGCTAGATTAGCTAGCGTGGTGGGAGAGGAGCAGTTCTTC.